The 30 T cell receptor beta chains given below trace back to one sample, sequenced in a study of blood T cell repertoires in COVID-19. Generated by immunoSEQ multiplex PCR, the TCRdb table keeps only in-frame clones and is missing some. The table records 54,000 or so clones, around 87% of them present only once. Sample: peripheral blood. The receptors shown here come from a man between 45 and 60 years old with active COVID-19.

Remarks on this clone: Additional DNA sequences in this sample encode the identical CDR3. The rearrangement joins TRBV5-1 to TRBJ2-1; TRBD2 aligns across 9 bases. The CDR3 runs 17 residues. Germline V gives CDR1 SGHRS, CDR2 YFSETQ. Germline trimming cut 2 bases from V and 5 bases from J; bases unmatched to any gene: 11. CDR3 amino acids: CASSLKGGRAFDNEQFF. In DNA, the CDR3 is TGCGCCAGCAGCTTAAAGGGCGGGAGGGCTTTCGACAATGAGCAGTTCTTC.

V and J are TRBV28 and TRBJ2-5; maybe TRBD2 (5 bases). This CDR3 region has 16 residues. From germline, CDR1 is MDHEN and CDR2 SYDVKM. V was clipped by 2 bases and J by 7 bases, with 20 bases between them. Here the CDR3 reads CASSLVPHSARGTQYF. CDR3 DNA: TGTGCCAGCAGTTTAGTCCCTCACAGTGCCCGGGGGACCCAGTACTTC. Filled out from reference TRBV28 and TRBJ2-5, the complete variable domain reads DVKVTQSSRYLVKRTGEKVFLECVQDMDHENMFWYRQDPGLGLRLIYFSYDVKMKEKGDIPEGYSVSREKKERFSLILESASTNQTSMYLCASSLVPHSARGTQYFGPGTRLLVL.

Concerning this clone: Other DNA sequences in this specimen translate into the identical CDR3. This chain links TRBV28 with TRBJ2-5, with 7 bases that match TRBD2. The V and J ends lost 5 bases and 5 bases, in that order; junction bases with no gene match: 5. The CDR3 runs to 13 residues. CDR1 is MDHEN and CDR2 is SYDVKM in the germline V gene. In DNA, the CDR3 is TGTGCCAGCAGTCTGGGAGGGCGCGAGACCCAGTACTTC. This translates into CASSLGGRETQYF.

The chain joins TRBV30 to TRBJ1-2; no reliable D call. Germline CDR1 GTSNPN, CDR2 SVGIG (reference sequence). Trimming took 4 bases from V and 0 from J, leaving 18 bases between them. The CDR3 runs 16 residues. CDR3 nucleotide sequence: TGTGCCTGGACCGCCCTATCGGGTCTTGCTAACTATGGCTACACCTTC. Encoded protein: CAWTALSGLANYGYTF.

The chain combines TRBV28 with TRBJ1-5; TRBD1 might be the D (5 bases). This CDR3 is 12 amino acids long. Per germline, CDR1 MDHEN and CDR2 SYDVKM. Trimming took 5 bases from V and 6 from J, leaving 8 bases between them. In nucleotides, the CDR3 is TGTGCCAGCAGTCCCAGGGTTCAGCCCCAGCATTTT. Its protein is CASSPRVQPQHF.

CDR3 sequence reads: CASSTPGQGANYGYTF. In DNA, the CDR3 is TGTGCCAGCAGTACTCCCGGTCAGGGGGCTAACTATGGCTACACCTTC. The V gene is TRBV6-6, the J gene TRBJ1-2, with 7 bases that match TRBD1. The CDR3 spans 16 residues. J gave up 0 bases and V 5 bases, and 9 bases lay outside the gene matches. Germline lookup yields CDR1 MNHNY and CDR2 SVGAGI (reference sequence).

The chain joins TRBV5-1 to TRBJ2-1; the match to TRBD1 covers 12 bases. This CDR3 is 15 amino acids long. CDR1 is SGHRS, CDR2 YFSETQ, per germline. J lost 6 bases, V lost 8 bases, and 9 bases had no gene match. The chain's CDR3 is CASVRGTGGVNEQFF. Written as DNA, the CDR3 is TGCGCCAGTGTTAGGGGGACAGGGGGCGTCAATGAGCAGTTCTTC.

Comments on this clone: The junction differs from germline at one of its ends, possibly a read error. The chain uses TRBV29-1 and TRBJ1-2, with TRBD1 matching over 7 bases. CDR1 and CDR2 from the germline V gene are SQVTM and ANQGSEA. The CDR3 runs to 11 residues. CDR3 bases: TGCAGCGTTGAAGACGAGGGCAGGGGGTTCTTC. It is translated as CSVEDEGRGFF. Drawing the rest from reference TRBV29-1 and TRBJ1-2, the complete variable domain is SAVISQKPSRDICQRGTSLTIQCQVDSQVTMMFWYRQQPGQSLTLIATANQGSEATYESGFVIDKFPISRPNLTFSTLTVSNMSPEDSSIYLCSVEDEGRGFFGSGTRLTVV.

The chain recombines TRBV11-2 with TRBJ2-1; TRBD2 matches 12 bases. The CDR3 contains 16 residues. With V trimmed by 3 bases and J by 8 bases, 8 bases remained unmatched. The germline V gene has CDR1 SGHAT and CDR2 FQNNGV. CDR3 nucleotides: TGTGCCAGCAGCTTGGGACTAGCGGGCCCCCGGGATGAGCAGTTCTTC. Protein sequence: CASSLGLAGPRDEQFF. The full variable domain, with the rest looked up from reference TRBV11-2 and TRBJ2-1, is EAGVAQSPRYKIIEKRQSVAFWCNPISGHATLYWYQQILGQGPKLLIQFQNNGVVDDSQLPKDRFSAERLKGVDSTLKIQPAKLEDSAVYLCASSLGLAGPRDEQFFGPGTRLTVL.

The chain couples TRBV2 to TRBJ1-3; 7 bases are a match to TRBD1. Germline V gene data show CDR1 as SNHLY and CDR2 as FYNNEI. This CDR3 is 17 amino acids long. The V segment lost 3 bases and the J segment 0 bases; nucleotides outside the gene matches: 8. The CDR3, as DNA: TGTGCCAGCAGTGACCAACCCACAGGGGTCTCTGGAAACACCATATATTTT. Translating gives CASSDQPTGVSGNTIYF.

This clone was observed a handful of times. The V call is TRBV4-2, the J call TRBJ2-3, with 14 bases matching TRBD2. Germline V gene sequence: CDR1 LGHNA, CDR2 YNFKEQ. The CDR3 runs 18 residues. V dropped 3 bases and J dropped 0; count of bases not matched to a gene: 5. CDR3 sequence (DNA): TGTGCCAGCAGCCAGGGACTAGCGGGAGACACTAGCACAGATACGCAGTATTTT. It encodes CASSQGLAGDTSTDTQYF.

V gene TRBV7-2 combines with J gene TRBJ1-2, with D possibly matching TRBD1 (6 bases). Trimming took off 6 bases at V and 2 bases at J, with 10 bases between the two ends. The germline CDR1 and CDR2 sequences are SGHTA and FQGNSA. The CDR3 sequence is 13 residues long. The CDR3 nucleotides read TGTGCCAGCAGTCGAGACAGGAACTATGGCTACACCTTC. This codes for CASSRDRNYGYTF.

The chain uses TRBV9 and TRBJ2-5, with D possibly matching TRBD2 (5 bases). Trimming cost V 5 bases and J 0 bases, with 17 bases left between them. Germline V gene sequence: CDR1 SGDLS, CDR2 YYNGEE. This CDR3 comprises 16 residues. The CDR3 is CASRGRERPYQETQYF. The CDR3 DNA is TGTGCCAGCAGGGGGAGAGAACGCCCGTACCAAGAGACCCAGTACTTC. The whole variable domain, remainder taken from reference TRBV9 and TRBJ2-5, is DSGVTQTPKHLITATGQRVTLRCSPRSGDLSVYWYQQSLDQGLQFLIQYYNGEERAKGNILERFSAQQFPDLHSELNLSSLELGDSALYFCASRGRERPYQETQYFGPGTRLLVL.

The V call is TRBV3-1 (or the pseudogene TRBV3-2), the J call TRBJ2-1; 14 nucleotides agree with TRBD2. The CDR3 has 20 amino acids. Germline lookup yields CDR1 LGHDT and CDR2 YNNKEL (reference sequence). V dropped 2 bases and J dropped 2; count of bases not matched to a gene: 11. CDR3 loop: CASSQFAGLAGVFAYNEQFF. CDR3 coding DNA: TGTGCCAGCAGCCAATTTGCGGGACTAGCGGGGGTTTTTGCCTACAATGAGCAGTTCTTC.

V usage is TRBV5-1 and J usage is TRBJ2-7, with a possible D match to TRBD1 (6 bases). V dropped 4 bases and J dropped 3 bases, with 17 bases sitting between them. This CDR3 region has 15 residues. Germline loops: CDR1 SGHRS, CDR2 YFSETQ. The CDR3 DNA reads TGCGCCAGCAGCATTACCGCCGGGACATTCTACGAGCAGTACTTC. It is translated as CASSITAGTFYEQYF. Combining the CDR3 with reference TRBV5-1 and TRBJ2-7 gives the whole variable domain KAGVTQTPRYLIKTRGQQVTLSCSPISGHRSVSWYQQTPGQGLQFLFEYFSETQRNKGNFPGRFSGRQFSNSRSEMNVSTLELGDSALYLCASSITAGTFYEQYFGPGTRLTVT.

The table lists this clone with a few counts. The CDR3 is CASSLGQDRGSYEQYF. The CDR3 nucleotides are TGTGCCAGCAGCTTAGGACAGGACAGGGGCTCCTACGAGCAGTACTTC. The chain has TRBV7-9 and TRBJ2-7; TRBD1 agrees at 9 bases. The CDR3 extends over 16 amino acids. Looked up from germline, CDR1 is SEHNR and CDR2 is FQNEAQ (reference sequence). J was trimmed by 0 bases and V by 1 base; bases with no gene match: 4. Combining the CDR3 with reference TRBV7-9 and TRBJ2-7 gives the whole variable domain DTGVSQNPRHKITKRGQNVTFRCDPISEHNRLYWYRQTLGQGPEFLTYFQNEAQLEKSRLLSDRFSAERPKGSFSTLEIQRTEQGDSAMYLCASSLGQDRGSYEQYFGPGTRLTVT.

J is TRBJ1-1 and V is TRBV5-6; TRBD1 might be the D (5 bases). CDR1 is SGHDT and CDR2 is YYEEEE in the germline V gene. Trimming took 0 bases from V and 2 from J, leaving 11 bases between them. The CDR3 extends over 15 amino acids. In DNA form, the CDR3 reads TGTGCCAGCAGCTTGGTCGGCGACAGCAACACTGAAGCTTTCTTT. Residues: CASSLVGDSNTEAFF.

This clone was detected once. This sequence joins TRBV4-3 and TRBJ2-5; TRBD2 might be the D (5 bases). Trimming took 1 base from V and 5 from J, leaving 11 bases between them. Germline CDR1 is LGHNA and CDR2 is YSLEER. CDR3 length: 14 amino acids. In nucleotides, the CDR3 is TGCGCCAGCAGCCAAGTTATTCTAGCTGAGACCCAGTACTTC. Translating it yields CASSQVILAETQYF.

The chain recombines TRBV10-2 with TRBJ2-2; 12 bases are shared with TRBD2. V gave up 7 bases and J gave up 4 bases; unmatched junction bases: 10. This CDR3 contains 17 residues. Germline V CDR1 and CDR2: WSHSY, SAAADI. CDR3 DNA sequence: TGCGCCAGCATTGCGCTAGCGGGAGGGCCTGGCACCGGGGAGCTGTTTTTT. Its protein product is CASIALAGGPGTGELFF.

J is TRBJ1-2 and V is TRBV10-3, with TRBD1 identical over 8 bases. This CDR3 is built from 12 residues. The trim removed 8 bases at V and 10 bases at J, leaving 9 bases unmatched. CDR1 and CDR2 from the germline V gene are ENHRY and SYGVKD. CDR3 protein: CAIGQGQETYTF. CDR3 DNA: TGTGCCATCGGACAGGGACAAGAGACCTACACCTTC.

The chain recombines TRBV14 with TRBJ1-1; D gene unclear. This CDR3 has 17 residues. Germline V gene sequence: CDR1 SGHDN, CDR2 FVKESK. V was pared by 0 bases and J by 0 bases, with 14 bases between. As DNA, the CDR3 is TGTGCCAGCAGCCAAGAGAGGCACAACATTATGAACACTGAAGCTTTCTTT. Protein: CASSQERHNIMNTEAFF.

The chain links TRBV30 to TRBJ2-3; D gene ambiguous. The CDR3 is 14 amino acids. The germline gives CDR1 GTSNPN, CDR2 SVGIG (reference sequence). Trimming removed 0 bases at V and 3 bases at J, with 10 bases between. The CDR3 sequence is CAWSVNRGTDTQYF. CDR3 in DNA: TGTGCCTGGAGTGTGAATCGAGGAACAGATACGCAGTATTTT.

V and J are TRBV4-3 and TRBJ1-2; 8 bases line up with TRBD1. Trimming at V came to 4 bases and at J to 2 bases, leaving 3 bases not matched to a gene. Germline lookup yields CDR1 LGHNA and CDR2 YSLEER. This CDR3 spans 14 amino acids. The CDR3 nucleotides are TGCGCCAGCAGCCCAGGACAGGGAAACTATGGCTACACCTTC. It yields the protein CASSPGQGNYGYTF.

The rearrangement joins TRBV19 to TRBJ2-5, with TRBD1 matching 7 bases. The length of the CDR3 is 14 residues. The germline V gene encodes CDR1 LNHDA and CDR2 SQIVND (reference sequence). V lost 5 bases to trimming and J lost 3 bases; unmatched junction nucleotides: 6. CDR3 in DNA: TGTGCCAGTAGTCAAAACAGGGGAGAAGAGACCCAGTACTTC. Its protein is CASSQNRGEETQYF.

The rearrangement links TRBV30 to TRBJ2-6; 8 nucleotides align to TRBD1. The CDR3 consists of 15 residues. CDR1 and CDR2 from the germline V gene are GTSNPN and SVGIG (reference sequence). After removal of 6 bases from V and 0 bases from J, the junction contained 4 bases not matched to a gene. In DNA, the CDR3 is TGTGCCTGTAGGGACAGGAGCTCTGGGGCCAACGTCCTGACTTTC. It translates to CACRDRSSGANVLTF.

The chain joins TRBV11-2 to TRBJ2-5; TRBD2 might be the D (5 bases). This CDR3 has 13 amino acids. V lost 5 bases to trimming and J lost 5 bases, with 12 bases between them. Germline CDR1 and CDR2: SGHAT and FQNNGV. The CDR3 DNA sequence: TGTGCCAGCAGCAGAGACGGGGAGGAGACCCAGTACTTC. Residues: CASSRDGEETQYF.

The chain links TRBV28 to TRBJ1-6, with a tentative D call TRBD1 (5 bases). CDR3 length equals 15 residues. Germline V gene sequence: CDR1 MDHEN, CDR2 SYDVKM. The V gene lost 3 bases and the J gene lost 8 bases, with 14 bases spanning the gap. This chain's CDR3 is CASSLSREGDSPLHF. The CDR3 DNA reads TGTGCCAGCAGTTTGTCCAGGGAAGGGGATTCACCCCTCCACTTT. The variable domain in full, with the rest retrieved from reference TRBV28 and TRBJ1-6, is DVKVTQSSRYLVKRTGEKVFLECVQDMDHENMFWYRQDPGLGLRLIYFSYDVKMKEKGDIPEGYSVSREKKERFSLILESASTNQTSMYLCASSLSREGDSPLHFGNGTRLTVT.

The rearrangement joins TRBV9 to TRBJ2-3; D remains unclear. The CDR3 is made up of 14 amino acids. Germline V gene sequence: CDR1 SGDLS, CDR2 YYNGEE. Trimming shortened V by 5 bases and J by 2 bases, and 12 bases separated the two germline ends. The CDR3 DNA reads TGTGCCAGCAGTTTCTCCGGGTCCACAGATACGCAGTATTTT. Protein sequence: CASSFSGSTDTQYF.

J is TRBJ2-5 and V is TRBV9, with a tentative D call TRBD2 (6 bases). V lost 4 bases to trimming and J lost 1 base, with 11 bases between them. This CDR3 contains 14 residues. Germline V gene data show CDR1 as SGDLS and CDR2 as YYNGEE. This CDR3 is CASSIGTRQETQYF. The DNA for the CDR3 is TGTGCCAGCAGCATAGGGACTCGCCAAGAGACCCAGTACTTC.

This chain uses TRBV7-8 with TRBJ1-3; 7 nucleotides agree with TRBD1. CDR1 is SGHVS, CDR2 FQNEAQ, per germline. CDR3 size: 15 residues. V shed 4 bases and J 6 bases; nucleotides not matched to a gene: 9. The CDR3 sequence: CASSSRQGDENTIYF. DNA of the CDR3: TGTGCCAGCAGCTCAAGGCAGGGGGATGAAAACACCATATATTTT.